This TCR beta chain was found in a study of a mutant IDH1 vaccine in newly diagnosed glioma. The overall study: Patients underwent eight vaccinations, which took place in weeks 1, 3, 5, 7, 11, 15, 19 and 23. The initiation of vaccination occurred 4-6 weeks after radiotherapy alone, or with temozolomide cycles. Patients got radiotherapy, temozolomide, or both beforehand, and most got both. Study-level results: A vaccine-induced immune response developed in around 94% of the patients.

Germline loops: CDR1 SQVTM, CDR2 ANQGSEA. V was pared by 3 bases and J by 2 bases, with 13 bases between. The CDR3 loop spans 14 amino acids. Time point of the sample: week 23, last vaccination. With topical imiquimod, each dose of the vaccine consisted of 300 ug of mutant IDH1 20-mer peptide. Using immunoSEQ multiplex PCR, the repertoire was profiled, and TCRdb retains in-frame clones only, with some absent. The sample has roughly 51,000 clones, about 81% seen once; the top ten hold 6.5% to 9.5%. Turning to this clone: Its antigen is currently unknown.

The sequence was collected from a woman in her thirties or forties with glioma. Some clones in this sample may be carry-over from other donors' samples. The gene calls are TRBV29-1 and TRBJ1-2, with D possibly TRBD1 on 6 matching bases. The source material was PBMCs, sampled from a glioma patient whose treatment included an IDH1 peptide vaccine. The CDR3 loop reads CSVEPSTGNYGYTF. The CDR3 nucleotides are TGCAGCGTTGAGCCCTCTACAGGGAACTATGGCTACACCTTC.